Shown below are 3 T cell receptor beta chains from a single sample sequenced in a study of blood T cell repertoires in COVID-19. Only in-frame clones appear in the TCRdb table, and some are missing; sequencing was by immunoSEQ multiplex PCR. This table holds around 250,000 clones, about four fifths found once. Sequenced input: peripheral blood. The receptors stem from a man older than 75 with acute or convalescent COVID-19.

This clone was recorded once. The chain couples TRBV5-1 to TRBJ1-5, with TRBD1 matching 7 bases. Looked up from germline, CDR1 is SGHRS and CDR2 is YFSETQ. The V gene end was trimmed by 2 bases and the J gene end by 4 bases; junction bases not matched to a gene: 9. This CDR3 is 16 amino acids long. CDR3 in amino acids: CASSLIETGTNQPQHF. CDR3 DNA sequence: TGCGCCAGCAGCTTAATTGAGACAGGGACTAATCAGCCCCAGCATTTT.

CDR3 sequence: CASSLAIAGTEAFF. As DNA, the CDR3 is TGCGCCAGCAGCTTGGCCATTGCGGGCACTGAAGCTTTCTTT. This chain connects TRBV5-1 to TRBJ1-1; no clear D. CDR3 length equals 14 residues. V gave up 0 bases and J gave up 4 bases, with 10 bases separating them. Germline V gene data show CDR1 as SGHRS and CDR2 as YFSETQ.

This clone was seen once. This sequence joins TRBV2 and TRBJ2-4; D may be TRBD1 (6 bases). The CDR3 has 15 residues. Germline CDR1 reads SNHLY; CDR2 reads FYNNEI. Trimming pared 8 bases from V and 0 bases from J, leaving 14 bases between. CDR3 coding DNA: TGTGCCAGCCGAGGACAGCTACTAGCCAAAAACATTCAGTACTTC. Amino acids: CASRGQLLAKNIQYF.